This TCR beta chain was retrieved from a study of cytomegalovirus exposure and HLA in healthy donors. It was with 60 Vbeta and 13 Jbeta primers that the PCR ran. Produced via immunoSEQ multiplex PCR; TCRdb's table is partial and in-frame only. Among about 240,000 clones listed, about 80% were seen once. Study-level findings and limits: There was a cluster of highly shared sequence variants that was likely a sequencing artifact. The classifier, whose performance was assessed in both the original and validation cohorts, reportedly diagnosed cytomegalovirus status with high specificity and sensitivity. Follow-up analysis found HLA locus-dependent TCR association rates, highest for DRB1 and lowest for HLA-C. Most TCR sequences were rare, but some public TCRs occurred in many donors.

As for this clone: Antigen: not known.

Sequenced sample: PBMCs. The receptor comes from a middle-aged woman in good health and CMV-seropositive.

This chain's CDR3 is CASSLARGYTF. DNA for the CDR3: TGTGCCAGCAGCTTGGCTAGGGGCTACACCTTC. The rearrangement uses TRBV5-6 and TRBJ1-2, with D uncertain. Germline loops: CDR1 SGHDT, CDR2 YYEEEE. V was cut by 0 bases and J by 8 bases, with 5 bases left in between. The CDR3 sequence is 11 residues long.